This T cell receptor (beta chain) was obtained from a study of blood T cell repertoires in COVID-19. Study information: Sample material is recorded as cDNA or gDNA derived from T cells, B-cell-depleted T cells, or PBMCs.

As handled by the study authors: Reference gene primers were amplified, and this amplification served to estimate nucleated cell counts. Sequenced by immunoSEQ multiplex PCR; TCRdb stores in-frame clones only, minus some. Clone size and the V and J calls come from that table; the DNA yielded D and trimming. The sample holds fewer than 200,000 clones, less than 85% seen once. The CDR3 is made up of 15 amino acids. V shed 3 bases and J 4 bases; nucleotides not matched to a gene: 5. Germline V gene sequence: CDR1 LGHDT, CDR2 YNNKEL (reference sequence). The sequence derives from a middle-aged woman with COVID-19, enrolled during active disease. This sequence joins TRBV3-1 (or the pseudogene TRBV3-2) and TRBJ2-2; 7 nucleotides match TRBD1. Sequenced: peripheral blood. CDR3 bases: TGTGCCAGCAGCCAGGAGACAGGGTCCACCGGGGAGCTGTTTTTT. Its protein is CASSQETGSTGELFF.